Listed below are T cell receptor beta chains from one sample, sequenced in a study of T-cell memory formation after mild COVID-19. TCRdb processed the 5' RACE reads anew with MiXCR; each CDR3 protein has one entry. Here the sample spans almost 350,000 distinct CDR3 sequences, around a fifth being singletons. Sequences were obtained from PBMCs or a T cell subset sorted from them (not recorded which). The receptor set was obtained from a young man who had mild COVID-19 (a few samples of this study predate the infection). Cell type and time point are not known. CDR3s include the opening cysteine and the closing phenylalanine or tryptophan. D genes are given only for firm matches. Clone size is shown for a subset of rows, as once, few, many or a class of expanded clone.

V,J,D,size,CDR3,DNA
TRBV5-1,TRBJ2-1,TRBD1,-,CASSLGQGAAEQFF,TGCGCCAGCAGCTTGGGTCAGGGGGCGGCTGAGCAGTTCTTC
TRBV6-2/TRBV6-3,TRBJ2-5,-,-,CASNDNQETQYF,TGTGCCAGCAATGACAACCAAGAGACCCAGTACTTC
TRBV11-2,TRBJ2-3,-,few,CASSLNPTSTDTQYF,TGTGCCAGCAGCTTAAATCCAACAAGCACAGATACGCAGTATTTT
TRBV11-3,TRBJ2-3,TRBD2,-,CASNGGDNTDTQYF,TGTGCCAGCAACGGGGGGGACAACACAGATACGCAGTATTTT
TRBV18,TRBJ2-1,-,many,CASSPQASYNEQFF,TGTGCCAGCTCACCACAGGCCTCCTACAATGAGCAGTTCTTC
TRBV3-1,TRBJ1-5,-,-,CASGTLNQPQHF,TGTGCCAGCGGGACCTTGAATCAGCCCCAGCATTTT
TRBV5-1,TRBJ2-1,-,few,CASSVGDGNEQFF,TGCGCCAGCAGCGTCGGGGATGGCAATGAGCAGTTCTTC
TRBV11-2,TRBJ2-1,TRBD1,-,CASSLLGQGVDEQFF,TGTGCCAGCAGCTTATTGGGACAGGGGGTCGATGAGCAGTTCTTC
TRBV18,TRBJ1-4,-,few,CASSLSNGEEKLFF,TGTGCCAGCTCGCTCTCCAACGGTGAGGAAAAACTGTTTTTT
TRBV12-3/TRBV12-4,TRBJ1-3,TRBD1,-,CASSFGTGPGNTIYF,TGTGCCAGCAGTTTTGGGACAGGGCCTGGAAACACCATATATTTT
TRBV5-1,TRBJ1-1,TRBD1,-,CASRGQGANTEAFF,TGCGCCAGCAGAGGACAGGGGGCAAACACTGAAGCTTTCTTT
TRBV28,TRBJ2-3,TRBD2,few,CASYSGGADTQYF,TGTGCCAGTTACAGCGGGGGGGCAGATACGCAGTATTTT
TRBV20-1,TRBJ1-5,-,few,CSGTATDSQPQHF,TGCAGTGGGACCGCCACTGACAGTCAGCCCCAGCATTTT
TRBV9,TRBJ2-2,-,few,CASSVEGTGSGELFF,TGTGCCAGCAGCGTAGAGGGGACTGGTTCTGGGGAGCTGTTTTTT
TRBV28,TRBJ2-1,-,few,CAISRGFRDEQFF,TGTGCCATCTCGCGAGGGTTTCGCGATGAGCAGTTCTTC
TRBV20-1,TRBJ2-1,TRBD2,few,CSATGRASGPGSYNEQFF,TGCAGTGCTACCGGGAGGGCTAGCGGGCCCGGCTCCTACAATGAGCAGTTCTTC
TRBV4-3,TRBJ1-2,TRBD1,-,CASSQDLQGAKGHGYTF,TGCGCCAGCAGCCAAGATCTACAGGGGGCGAAAGGTCATGGCTACACCTTC
TRBV5-4,TRBJ2-5,-,-,CASSLGGSDKETQYF,TGTGCCAGCAGCTTGGGTGGGTCAGACAAGGAGACCCAGTACTTC
TRBV7-2,TRBJ2-3,TRBD2,few,CASSRTSGGAADTQYF,TGTGCCAGCAGCAGGACTAGCGGGGGGGCCGCGGATACGCAGTATTTT
TRBV11-1,TRBJ2-1,-,few,CASSPVGGRVKSGEQFF,TGTGCCAGCAGCCCCGTGGGGGGAAGGGTCAAATCGGGTGAGCAGTTCTTC
TRBV24-1,TRBJ2-3,-,-,CATSEVYTGDTQYF,TGTGCCACCAGTGAGGTCTACACAGGAGATACGCAGTATTTT
TRBV12-3/TRBV12-4,TRBJ2-3,-,-,CASTTGSANVGDTQYF,TGTGCCAGCACCACCGGGTCAGCCAATGTTGGAGATACGCAGTATTTT
TRBV6-2/TRBV6-3,TRBJ2-5,-,few,CASKRETQYF,TGTGCCAGCAAGAGGGAGACCCAGTACTTC
TRBV18,TRBJ1-5,-,-,CASGSGVDQPQHF,TGTGCCAGCGGCTCTGGGGTTGATCAGCCCCAGCATTTT
TRBV5-6,TRBJ2-7,-,few,CASSLAGQRGEQYF,TGTGCCAGCAGCTTGGCCGGACAAAGGGGCGAGCAGTACTTC
TRBV15,TRBJ2-3,-,few,CATSRDDDRATDTQYF,TGTGCCACCAGCAGAGATGACGACAGAGCTACAGATACGCAGTATTTT
TRBV14,TRBJ1-6,-,-,CASSQESSSPLHF,TGTGCCAGCAGCCAGGAGAGTTCTTCACCCCTCCACTTT
TRBV13,TRBJ2-2,-,once,CASSRGSLTGELFF,TGTGCCAGCAGCAGGGGGTCACTCACCGGGGAGCTGTTTTTT
TRBV29-1,TRBJ2-3,-,few,CSVEEVVGALDTQYF,TGCAGCGTTGAAGAAGTGGTGGGGGCTTTAGATACGCAGTATTTT
TRBV4-2,TRBJ1-2,-,once,CASKRGPNYGYTF,TGTGCCAGCAAAAGGGGCCCTAACTATGGCTACACCTTC
TRBV20-1,TRBJ2-3,TRBD1,few,CSADRGQIDTQYF,TGCAGTGCGGACAGGGGGCAGATAGATACGCAGTATTTT
TRBV12-3/TRBV12-4,TRBJ2-3,-,many,CASSLGPRTDTQYF,TGTGCCAGCAGTTTAGGGCCCCGCACAGATACGCAGTATTTT
TRBV19,TRBJ1-1,-,few,CASSIGINRGTEAFF,TGTGCCAGTAGTATCGGCATTAACCGGGGAACTGAAGCTTTCTTT
TRBV7-9,TRBJ1-2,-,-,CASSLAVRDPSSGYTF,TGTGCCAGCAGCTTAGCGGTGAGGGACCCCTCCAGCGGCTACACCTTC
TRBV6-6,TRBJ2-3,-,few,CASSYDRAGNTDTQYF,TGTGCCAGCAGTTACGACAGGGCGGGAAACACAGATACGCAGTATTTT
TRBV7-2,TRBJ2-3,TRBD2,many,CASSSGLVTDTQYF,TGTGCCAGCAGCTCCGGACTAGTCACAGATACGCAGTATTTT
TRBV14,TRBJ2-5,-,few,CASSQDPPGVAIVETQYF,TGTGCCAGCAGCCAAGACCCCCCTGGGGTAGCCATAGTGGAGACCCAGTACTTC
TRBV6-5,TRBJ1-6,-,-,CASSYVSGPSYNSPIHF,TGTGCCAGCAGTTACGTCTCGGGGCCCTCCTATAATTCACCCATCCACTTT
TRBV27,TRBJ1-2,TRBD1,-,CASRQNRGHGYTF,TGTGCCAGCAGACAGAACAGGGGCCATGGCTACACCTTC
TRBV7-3,TRBJ2-1,-,-,CASSLNPVYNEQFF,TGTGCCAGCAGCTTAAACCCTGTTTACAATGAGCAGTTCTTC
TRBV12-3/TRBV12-4,TRBJ1-5,TRBD1,few,CASRAGQGGNQPQHF,TGTGCCAGCAGGGCGGGACAGGGGGGAAATCAGCCCCAGCATTTT
TRBV27,TRBJ1-6,TRBD1,few,CASSPSARDRGFSPLHF,TGTGCCAGCAGTCCTTCTGCCCGAGACAGGGGCTTCTCACCCCTCCACTTT
TRBV9,TRBJ2-3,-,-,CASSEDNTDTQYF,TGTGCCAGCAGCGAGGACAACACAGATACGCAGTATTTT
TRBV21-1,TRBJ1-6,-,-,CASSKGGARGSPLHF,TGTGCCAGCAGCAAAGGGGGGGCGAGGGGTTCACCCCTCCACTTT
TRBV6-5,TRBJ1-5,TRBD1,-,CASSYGGGAGQPQHF,TGTGCCAGCAGTTACGGAGGGGGCGCGGGGCAGCCCCAGCATTTT
TRBV7-9,TRBJ2-3,-,-,CASSPRGGGITDTQYF,TGTGCCAGCAGCCCTCGAGGCGGGGGCATCACAGATACGCAGTATTTT
TRBV7-9,TRBJ2-5,-,few,CASSLAMDYEKTQYF,TGTGCCAGCAGCTTAGCCATGGATTACGAAAAGACCCAGTACTTC
TRBV11-2,TRBJ1-1,-,-,CASSLDRGGPNTEAFF,TGTGCCAGCAGCTTAGATCGGGGCGGACCTAACACTGAAGCTTTCTTT